This entry describes one T cell receptor beta chain. This sample is drawn from a study of blood T cell repertoires in COVID-19. Across the whole study: The United States, Italy and Spain supplied acute and convalescent COVID-19 samples. The analysed material was cDNA or gDNA that came from T cells, B-cell-depleted T cells, or PBMCs.

As originally analysed: Amplification of reference gene primers was used by the study to estimate nucleated cell counts. Repertoires were generated with immunoSEQ multiplex PCR, while TCRdb's copy carries only in-frame clones and drops some. That table furnishes V, J and clone size, whereas the DNA furnished D and trimming. This sample has approximately 150,000 clones, with about nine tenths found just once. Material for sequencing was peripheral blood. The source is a woman between 70 and 85 years old with acute or convalescent COVID-19.

The chain's CDR3 is CASSLGTGNMNTEAFF. CDR3 sequence (DNA): TGTGCCAGCAGCCTTGGGACAGGGAATATGAACACTGAAGCTTTCTTT. The chain combines TRBV5-6 with TRBJ1-1; 9 bases agree with TRBD1. Germline values: CDR1 SGHDT, CDR2 YYEEEE. The CDR3 has 16 amino acids. With 4 bases clipped from V and 0 bases from J, the junction kept 7 bases outside the gene matches.